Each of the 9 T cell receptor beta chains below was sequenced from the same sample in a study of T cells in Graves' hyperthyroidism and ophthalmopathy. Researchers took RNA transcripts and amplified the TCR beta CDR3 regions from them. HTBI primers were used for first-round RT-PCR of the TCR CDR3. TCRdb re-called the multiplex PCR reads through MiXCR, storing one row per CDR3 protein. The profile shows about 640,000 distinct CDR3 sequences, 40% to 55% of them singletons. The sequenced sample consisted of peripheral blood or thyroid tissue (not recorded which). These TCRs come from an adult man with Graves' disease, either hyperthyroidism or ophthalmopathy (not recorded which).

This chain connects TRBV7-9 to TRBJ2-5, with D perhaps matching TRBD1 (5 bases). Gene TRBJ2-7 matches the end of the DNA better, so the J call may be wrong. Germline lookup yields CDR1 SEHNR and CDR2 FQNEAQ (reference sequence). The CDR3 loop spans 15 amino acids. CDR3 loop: CASSLQSTGSAEQYF. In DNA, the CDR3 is TGTGCCAGCAGCCTCCAAAGTACAGGATCAGCCGAGCAGTACTTC.

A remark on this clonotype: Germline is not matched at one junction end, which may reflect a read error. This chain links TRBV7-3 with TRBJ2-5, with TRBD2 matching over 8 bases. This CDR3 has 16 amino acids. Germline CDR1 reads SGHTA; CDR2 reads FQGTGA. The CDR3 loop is CVSSLGSGVGQETQYF. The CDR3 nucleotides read TGTGTCAGCAGCTTGGGTAGCGGGGTGGGGCAAGAGACCCAGTACTTC.

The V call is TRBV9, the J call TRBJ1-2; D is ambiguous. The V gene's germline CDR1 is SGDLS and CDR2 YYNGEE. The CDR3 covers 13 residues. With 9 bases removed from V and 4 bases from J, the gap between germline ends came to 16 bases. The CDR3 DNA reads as TGTGCCACCACGAAAATCGGGTCCTATGGCTACACCTTC. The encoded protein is CATTKIGSYGYTF.

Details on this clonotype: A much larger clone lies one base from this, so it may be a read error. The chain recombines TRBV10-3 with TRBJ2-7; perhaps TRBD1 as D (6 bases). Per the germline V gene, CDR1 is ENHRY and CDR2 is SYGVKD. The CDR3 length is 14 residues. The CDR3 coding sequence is TGTGCCATCAGTGAGTCAGGGGACACCTACGAGCGGTACTTC. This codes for CAISESGDTYERYF.

Here the CDR3 DNA reads TGTGCCACCAGTGCTCGGGACAGCGCTAACTATGGCTACACCTTC. It is translated as CATSARDSANYGYTF. The chain combines TRBV24-1 with TRBJ1-2; 7 bases are a match to TRBD1. Germline CDR1 is KGHDR and CDR2 is SFDVKD. The J segment lost 0 bases and the V segment lost 5 bases, leaving 5 bases of the junction unmatched. This CDR3 comprises 15 residues.

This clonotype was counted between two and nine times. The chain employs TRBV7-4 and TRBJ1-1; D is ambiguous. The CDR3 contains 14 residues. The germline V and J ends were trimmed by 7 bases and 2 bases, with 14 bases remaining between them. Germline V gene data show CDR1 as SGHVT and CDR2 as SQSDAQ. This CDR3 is CASNEGLSNTEAFF. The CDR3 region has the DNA TGTGCCAGCAATGAGGGTTTGTCAAACACTGAAGCTTTCTTT.

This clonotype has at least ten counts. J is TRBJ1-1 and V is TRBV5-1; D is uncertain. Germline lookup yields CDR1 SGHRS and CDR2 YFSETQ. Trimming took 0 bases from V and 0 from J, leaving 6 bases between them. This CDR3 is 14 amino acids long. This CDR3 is CASSLEQLNTEAFF. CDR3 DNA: TGCGCCAGCAGCTTGGAACAGTTGAACACTGAAGCTTTCTTT.

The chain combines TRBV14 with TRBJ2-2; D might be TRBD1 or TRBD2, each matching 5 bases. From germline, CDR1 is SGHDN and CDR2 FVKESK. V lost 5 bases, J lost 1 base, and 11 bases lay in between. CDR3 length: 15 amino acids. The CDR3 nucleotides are TGTGCCAGCAGCGTAGGGACCGAGAACACCGGGGAGCTGTTTTTT. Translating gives CASSVGTENTGELFF.

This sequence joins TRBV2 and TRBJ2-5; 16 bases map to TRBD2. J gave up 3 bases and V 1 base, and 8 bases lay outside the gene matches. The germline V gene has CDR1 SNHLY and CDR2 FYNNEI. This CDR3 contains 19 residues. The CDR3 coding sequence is TGTGCCAGCAGTGAAGACTCCGGGACTAGCGGGGGGGAAAAAGAGACCCAGTACTTC. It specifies CASSEDSGTSGGEKETQYF.